The rows below give T cell receptor beta chains drawn from one sample of a study of blood T cell repertoires in COVID-19. Only in-frame clones appear in the TCRdb table, and some are missing; sequencing was by immunoSEQ multiplex PCR. The data contain some 330,000 clones, about nine tenths of them singletons. Sample: PBMCs or T cells enriched from blood (not recorded which). Receptors originate from a man under 40 who had recovered from COVID-19. CDR3s include the opening cysteine and the closing phenylalanine or tryptophan. The order of the fields is CDR3 protein, CDR3 DNA, V gene, J gene, clone size, D gene. A D gene is named only where the DNA matches it firmly. Clone size is given for some rows only: seen once, a few or many times, or a class if the clone is expanded.

CDR3aa: CASSLAPGVSAYEQYF; CDR3nt: TGCGCCAGCAGCTTGGCCCCCGGGGTGAGCGCCTACGAGCAGTACTTC; v_gene: TRBV5-1; j_gene: TRBJ2-7; abundance: -; d_gene: -
CDR3aa: CASSYSREGPNEQFF; CDR3nt: TGTGCCAGCAGTTACTCGCGGGAGGGCCCCAATGAGCAGTTCTTC; v_gene: TRBV6-5; j_gene: TRBJ2-1; abundance: -; d_gene: TRBD2
CDR3aa: CASSLYLLSLGTADSYEQYF; CDR3nt: TGTGCCAGCTCACTCTACCTACTTTCCCTCGGGACAGCAGACTCCTACGAGCAGTACTTC; v_gene: TRBV18; j_gene: TRBJ2-7; abundance: -; d_gene: TRBD1
CDR3aa: CASSIWGGTAEKLFF; CDR3nt: TGTGCCAGTAGTATCTGGGGGGGCACCGCAGAAAAACTGTTTTTT; v_gene: TRBV19; j_gene: TRBJ1-4; abundance: -; d_gene: -
CDR3aa: CASSLGRLGNTEAFF; CDR3nt: TGTGCCAGCAGCTTAGGGAGGCTAGGGAACACTGAAGCTTTCTTT; v_gene: TRBV7-9; j_gene: TRBJ1-1; abundance: -; d_gene: -
CDR3aa: CASSLRDRGRGYTF; CDR3nt: TGTGCCAGTAGTCTCCGGGACAGGGGGAGAGGCTACACCTTC; v_gene: TRBV19; j_gene: TRBJ1-2; abundance: -; d_gene: TRBD1
CDR3aa: CASSLGGLAYNSPLHF; CDR3nt: TGTGCCAGCAGTTTGGGGGGGTTAGCCTATAATTCACCCCTCCACTTT; v_gene: TRBV28; j_gene: TRBJ1-6; abundance: -; d_gene: -
CDR3aa: CASSLSSGWTEAFF; CDR3nt: TGTGCCAGCAGTTTATCGTCAGGTTGGACTGAAGCTTTCTTT; v_gene: TRBV27; j_gene: TRBJ1-1; abundance: once; d_gene: -
CDR3aa: CASSSPPPLYEQYF; CDR3nt: TGTGCCAGCAGTTCCCCTCCTCCCCTCTACGAGCAGTACTTC; v_gene: TRBV6-5; j_gene: TRBJ2-7; abundance: -; d_gene: -
CDR3aa: CASSQRTGSDYGYTF; CDR3nt: TGCGCCAGCAGCCAACGGACAGGGTCGGACTATGGCTACACCTTC; v_gene: TRBV4-1; j_gene: TRBJ1-2; abundance: -; d_gene: TRBD1
CDR3aa: CASSVSDRDRTDTQYF; CDR3nt: TGTGCCAGCAGTGTATCAGACAGGGATAGGACAGATACGCAGTATTTT; v_gene: TRBV2; j_gene: TRBJ2-3; abundance: -; d_gene: TRBD1
CDR3aa: CASSRPSGGPSSYNEQFF; CDR3nt: TGCGCCAGCAGTAGGCCTAGCGGGGGTCCGAGCTCCTACAATGAGCAGTTCTTC; v_gene: TRBV10-2; j_gene: TRBJ2-1; abundance: -; d_gene: TRBD2
CDR3aa: CASRLDRDYEQYF; CDR3nt: TGTGCCAGCCGACTTGACAGGGACTACGAGCAGTACTTC; v_gene: TRBV27; j_gene: TRBJ2-7; abundance: -; d_gene: TRBD1
CDR3aa: CAWRREGGASTDTQYF; CDR3nt: TGTGCCTGGAGAAGGGAAGGGGGAGCTAGCACAGATACGCAGTATTTT; v_gene: TRBV30; j_gene: TRBJ2-3; abundance: once; d_gene: -
CDR3aa: CASSYDATSGGTF; CDR3nt: TGTGCCAGCAGTTACGACGCCACGAGTGGGGGGACCTTC; v_gene: TRBV6-5; j_gene: TRBJ1-2; abundance: few; d_gene: -
CDR3aa: CATSRVAELASSPQHF; CDR3nt: TGTGCCACCAGCAGAGTGGCAGAACTAGCGTCGTCGCCCCAGCATTTT; v_gene: TRBV15; j_gene: TRBJ1-5; abundance: -; d_gene: -
CDR3aa: CASSAMNTEAFF; CDR3nt: TGTGCCAGCAGTGCAATGAACACTGAAGCTTTCTTT; v_gene: TRBV2; j_gene: TRBJ1-1; abundance: -; d_gene: -
CDR3aa: CASSHVQGARQPQHF; CDR3nt: TGCGCCAGCAGCCACGTACAGGGGGCTCGTCAGCCCCAGCATTTT; v_gene: TRBV4-1; j_gene: TRBJ1-5; abundance: -; d_gene: TRBD1
CDR3aa: CASSSTGDGNTIYF; CDR3nt: TGTGCCAGCAGTTCCACAGGGGATGGAAACACCATATATTTT; v_gene: TRBV13; j_gene: TRBJ1-3; abundance: -; d_gene: TRBD1
CDR3aa: CASSTGTRGGYTF; CDR3nt: TGCGCCAGCAGCACCGGGACCCGGGGGGGCTACACCTTC; v_gene: TRBV5-1; j_gene: TRBJ1-2; abundance: few; d_gene: -
CDR3aa: CASRLGGSSETQYF; CDR3nt: TGTGCCAGCCGCCTTGGGGGGAGCTCAGAGACCCAGTACTTC; v_gene: TRBV5-4; j_gene: TRBJ2-5; abundance: few; d_gene: -
CDR3aa: CASSFREGSPLHF; CDR3nt: TGTGCCAGCAGCTTCAGGGAAGGGTCACCCCTCCACTTT; v_gene: TRBV11-1; j_gene: TRBJ1-6; abundance: once; d_gene: -
CDR3aa: CASSQGSLLAKNIQYF; CDR3nt: TGTGCCAGCAGTCAGGGCAGCCTATTAGCCAAAAACATTCAGTACTTC; v_gene: TRBV25-1; j_gene: TRBJ2-4; abundance: -; d_gene: -
CDR3aa: CASSLVAGTGQGNYEQYF; CDR3nt: TGTGCCAGCAGCTTAGTCGCGGGAACGGGACAGGGGAACTACGAGCAGTACTTC; v_gene: TRBV11-2; j_gene: TRBJ2-7; abundance: -; d_gene: TRBD1
CDR3aa: CASSSVRGEDQPQHF; CDR3nt: TGTGCCAGCAGTTCGGTCAGGGGGGAGGATCAGCCCCAGCATTTT; v_gene: TRBV28; j_gene: TRBJ1-5; abundance: -; d_gene: TRBD1
CDR3aa: CASSYSGLNTEAFF; CDR3nt: TGTGCCAGCAGTTATTCAGGGTTGAACACTGAAGCTTTCTTT; v_gene: TRBV6-5; j_gene: TRBJ1-1; abundance: -; d_gene: -
CDR3aa: CASSFMGQGLYNEQFF; CDR3nt: TGTGCCAGCAGCTTCATGGGACAGGGACTATACAATGAGCAGTTCTTC; v_gene: TRBV11-2; j_gene: TRBJ2-1; abundance: -; d_gene: TRBD1
CDR3aa: CASSYGLAGGPYDEQFF; CDR3nt: TGTGCCAGCAGCTACGGACTAGCGGGAGGGCCATATGATGAGCAGTTCTTC; v_gene: TRBV7-2; j_gene: TRBJ2-1; abundance: once; d_gene: TRBD2
CDR3aa: CASRDYSGLFTGELFF; CDR3nt: TGTGCCAGCAGGGATTACTCGGGACTATTCACCGGGGAGCTGTTTTTT; v_gene: TRBV2; j_gene: TRBJ2-2; abundance: -; d_gene: TRBD2
CDR3aa: CASSNGQGNAYGYTF; CDR3nt: TGTGCCAGCAGCAACGGACAGGGTAATGCATATGGCTACACCTTC; v_gene: TRBV27; j_gene: TRBJ1-2; abundance: -; d_gene: TRBD1
CDR3aa: CASSPPPGITGELFF; CDR3nt: TGTGCCAGCTCACCCCCCCCTGGCATCACCGGGGAGCTGTTTTTT; v_gene: TRBV18; j_gene: TRBJ2-2; abundance: once; d_gene: -
CDR3aa: CASLPGGGNEQFF; CDR3nt: TGTGCCAGCCTACCCGGGGGAGGGAATGAGCAGTTCTTC; v_gene: TRBV11-2; j_gene: TRBJ2-1; abundance: -; d_gene: TRBD2
CDR3aa: CASSDSRQGEADTQYF; CDR3nt: TGTGCCAGCAGTGACTCGCGACAGGGAGAAGCAGATACGCAGTATTTT; v_gene: TRBV6-4; j_gene: TRBJ2-3; abundance: -; d_gene: TRBD1
CDR3aa: CSVHRLGPYEQYF; CDR3nt: TGCAGCGTTCACAGACTAGGACCCTACGAGCAGTACTTC; v_gene: TRBV29-1; j_gene: TRBJ2-7; abundance: -; d_gene: -
CDR3aa: CASWEAGGTDTQYF; CDR3nt: TGTGCCAGCTGGGAGGCAGGGGGGACAGATACGCAGTATTTT; v_gene: TRBV27; j_gene: TRBJ2-3; abundance: -; d_gene: -
CDR3aa: CASSEFPLGNTIYF; CDR3nt: TGTGCCAGCAGTGAATTTCCACTTGGAAACACCATATATTTT; v_gene: TRBV25-1; j_gene: TRBJ1-3; abundance: -; d_gene: -
CDR3aa: CASSLSGRAAGTDTQYF; CDR3nt: TGCGCCAGCAGCTTGAGCGGGAGGGCCGCTGGCACAGATACGCAGTATTTT; v_gene: TRBV5-1; j_gene: TRBJ2-3; abundance: -; d_gene: TRBD2
CDR3aa: CASSQATSGGATQETQYF; CDR3nt: TGTGCCAGCAGCCAAGCGACTAGCGGGGGGGCAACCCAAGAGACCCAGTACTTC; v_gene: TRBV4-2; j_gene: TRBJ2-5; abundance: -; d_gene: TRBD2
CDR3aa: CASSFGTGASSPLHF; CDR3nt: TGTGCCAGCAGTTTTGGTACAGGGGCTAGTTCACCCCTCCACTTT; v_gene: TRBV27; j_gene: TRBJ1-6; abundance: -; d_gene: TRBD1
CDR3aa: CASSHGFMNTEAFF; CDR3nt: TGTGCCAGCAGCCACGGTTTCATGAACACTGAAGCTTTCTTT; v_gene: TRBV4-2; j_gene: TRBJ1-1; abundance: -; d_gene: -
CDR3aa: CASSADPGQVGGNQPQHF; CDR3nt: TGTGCCAGCAGCGCCGATCCGGGACAGGTCGGGGGCAATCAGCCCCAGCATTTT; v_gene: TRBV7-6; j_gene: TRBJ1-5; abundance: -; d_gene: TRBD1
CDR3aa: CASSLPGPGNTIYF; CDR3nt: TGTGCCAGCAGCCTACCAGGTCCCGGAAACACCATATATTTT; v_gene: TRBV5-4; j_gene: TRBJ1-3; abundance: -; d_gene: -
CDR3aa: CAWSWASGSYEQYF; CDR3nt: TGTGCCTGGAGTTGGGCTAGCGGAAGTTACGAGCAGTACTTC; v_gene: TRBV30; j_gene: TRBJ2-7; abundance: -; d_gene: TRBD2
CDR3aa: CASSLEKGLGDGYTF; CDR3nt: TGTGCCAGCAGCTTAGAGAAGGGGCTAGGGGATGGCTACACCTTC; v_gene: TRBV7-9; j_gene: TRBJ1-2; abundance: -; d_gene: -
CDR3aa: CASSPRTDGNTIYF; CDR3nt: TGTGCCAGCAGTCCCCGGACAGACGGAAACACCATATATTTT; v_gene: TRBV6-5; j_gene: TRBJ1-3; abundance: -; d_gene: -
CDR3aa: CATTNQVNTEAFF; CDR3nt: TGTGCCACCACCAACCAGGTGAACACTGAAGCTTTCTTT; v_gene: TRBV15; j_gene: TRBJ1-1; abundance: once; d_gene: -
CDR3aa: CASIRRVGQGRLETQYF; CDR3nt: TGTGCCAGCATCCGCCGGGTAGGACAGGGACGACTCGAGACCCAGTACTTC; v_gene: TRBV27; j_gene: TRBJ2-5; abundance: -; d_gene: TRBD1
CDR3aa: CASRRQGAGELFF; CDR3nt: TGTGCCAGCAGACGACAGGGGGCCGGGGAGCTGTTTTTT; v_gene: TRBV2; j_gene: TRBJ2-2; abundance: -; d_gene: TRBD1
CDR3aa: CASSLTYRVGYTF; CDR3nt: TGTGCCAGCAGTCTGACCTACAGAGTAGGCTACACCTTC; v_gene: TRBV12-3/TRBV12-4; j_gene: TRBJ1-2; abundance: -; d_gene: -
CDR3aa: CASSERTGRSNYGYTF; CDR3nt: TGTGCCAGCAGTGAAAGGACAGGGAGGTCTAACTATGGCTACACCTTC; v_gene: TRBV6-1; j_gene: TRBJ1-2; abundance: -; d_gene: TRBD1
CDR3aa: CASRFGASGALNNEQFF; CDR3nt: TGTGCAAGTCGCTTCGGGGCTAGCGGGGCCCTAAACAATGAGCAGTTCTTC; v_gene: TRBV12-2; j_gene: TRBJ2-1; abundance: -; d_gene: -
CDR3aa: CASSLRDRGQFQHF; CDR3nt: TGTGCCAGCAGTCTCCGGGACAGGGGCCAGTTCCAGCATTTT; v_gene: TRBV28; j_gene: TRBJ1-5; abundance: once; d_gene: TRBD1